The 23 T cell receptor beta chains below were found in one sample sequenced in a study of T cells in Graves' hyperthyroidism and ophthalmopathy. TCR beta CDR3 sequences were amplified from RNA transcripts. First-round RT-PCR targeting the TCR CDR3 was performed with the HTBI primer set. In TCRdb, the multiplex PCR reads were re-called with MiXCR into one record per CDR3 protein. The table includes more than 300,000 distinct CDR3 sequences, over 10% detected once. Sequenced: blood. These receptors originate from a woman aged 18-29 years with Graves' hyperthyroidism.

The sample holds many counts of this clonotype. The chain carries TRBV7-9 and TRBJ1-6; 10 bases are a match to TRBD1. This CDR3 has 15 residues. Losses at the gene ends were 1 base for V and 8 bases for J; bases not matched to a gene: 2. Germline V gives CDR1 SEHNR, CDR2 FQNEAQ (reference sequence). The CDR3 nucleotides read TGTGCCAGCAGCTTAGTGGGGACAGGGGATTCACCCCTCCACTTT. Its protein is CASSLVGTGDSPLHF.

This clonotype was observed at least ten times. For the CDR3, the DNA is TGTGCCAGCAGCGGGACTAGGGGCACCGGGGAGCTGTTTTTT. It yields the protein CASSGTRGTGELFF. This chain connects TRBV3-1 to TRBJ2-2; 8 positions match TRBD2. The V segment lost 5 bases and the J segment 4 bases; nucleotides outside the gene matches: 3. CDR1 and CDR2 (germline): LGHDT, YNNKEL (reference sequence). The CDR3 loop spans 14 amino acids.

This clonotype appeared many times. The chain carries TRBV20-1 and TRBJ1-2; 8 nucleotides line up with TRBD1. In germline, CDR1 is DFQATT, CDR2 SNEGSKA (reference sequence). The CDR3 spans 15 residues. V shed 4 bases and J 4 bases; nucleotides not matched to a gene: 11. CDR3 protein: CSAIDRDRSGYGYTF. The CDR3 DNA sequence: TGCAGTGCTATCGACCGGGACAGGTCGGGCTATGGCTACACCTTC.

The table lists this clonotype with many counts. The rearrangement links TRBV12-3 or TRBV12-4 to TRBJ1-1, with D perhaps TRBD1 (5 bases). The CDR3 covers 11 residues. V was clipped by 6 bases and J by 8 bases, with 10 bases between them. The CDR3 here is CASRSGVEAFF. CDR3 DNA: TGTGCCAGCAGATCGGGGGTGGAAGCTTTCTTT.

Ten or more counts support this clonotype. The chain joins TRBV5-1 to TRBJ2-3, with TRBD1 matching 8 bases. The germline gives CDR1 SGHRS, CDR2 YFSETQ. The CDR3 runs to 14 residues. V gave up 5 bases and J gave up 5 bases; unmatched junction bases: 7. Here the CDR3 DNA reads TGCGCCAGCAGTTTCGACAGGGGAGGAGATACGCAGTATTTT. It yields the protein CASSFDRGGDTQYF.

This clonotype has at least ten counts. The V and J genes are TRBV20-1 and TRBJ1-2; 7 nucleotides agree with TRBD1. Germline V gene sequence: CDR1 DFQATT, CDR2 SNEGSKA (reference sequence). With V trimmed by 3 bases and J by 7 bases, 8 bases remained unmatched. The CDR3 runs 13 residues. The DNA of the CDR3 is TGCAGTGCTAGGAGGGGGCCGGAGTTTGGCTACACCTTC. Protein sequence: CSARRGPEFGYTF.

This clonotype was seen a few times. As the CDR3 is not closed by the conserved phenylalanine or tryptophan, this likely results from a read error. The rearrangement links TRBV27 to TRBJ1-2; D is undetermined. Germline V gene lookup returns CDR1 MNHEY and CDR2 SMNVEV (reference sequence). The CDR3 totals 13 residues. V lost 2 bases, J lost 6 bases, and 10 bases lay in between. The CDR3 loop is CASSLEGGDGYTL. The CDR3 DNA sequence: TGTGCCAGCAGTTTAGAAGGAGGCGATGGCTACACCCTC.

This clonotype appeared many times. This chain links TRBV10-3 with TRBJ2-7, with D perhaps TRBD1 (7 bases). Germline CDR1 reads ENHRY; CDR2 reads SYGVKD. This CDR3 has 16 amino acids. The ends were cut back, 0 bases at V and 0 bases at J, with 12 bases in the middle. In nucleotides, the CDR3 is TGTGCCATCAGTGAGTCAGGAGGGACAGTCTCCTACGAGCAGTACTTC. Translation: CAISESGGTVSYEQYF.

A few counts support this clonotype. The gene calls are TRBV2 and TRBJ2-3; no clear D. Looked up from germline, CDR1 is SNHLY and CDR2 is FYNNEI. This CDR3 has 11 amino acids. V shed 7 bases and J shed 10 bases, with 12 bases lying between them. The DNA of the CDR3 is TGTGCCAGCAAAAACAGCCGGGCGCAGTATTTT. Translating it yields CASKNSRAQYF.

This clonotype was recorded a few times. The chain combines TRBV30 with TRBJ2-1; D is uncertain. The CDR3 spans 15 residues. Germline CDR1 reads GTSNPN; CDR2 reads SVGIG (reference sequence). With 0 bases removed from V and 9 bases from J, the gap between germline ends came to 18 bases. The CDR3 sequence is CAWSVRLGRELEQFF. Written as DNA, the CDR3 is TGTGCCTGGAGTGTAAGGTTGGGAAGAGAGCTTGAGCAGTTCTTC.

This clonotype has just a few counts. The V and J genes are TRBV27 and TRBJ1-4; D is unclear. The CDR3 extends over 14 amino acids. In germline, CDR1 is MNHEY, CDR2 SMNVEV (reference sequence). With 5 bases removed from V and 2 bases from J, the gap between germline ends came to 9 bases. CDR3: CASSLRVTNEKLFF. The CDR3 bases are TGTGCCAGCAGTCTCAGAGTGACTAATGAAAAACTGTTTTTT.

The sample holds many counts of this clonotype. DNA of the CDR3: TGTGCCAGCAGCCCTGGGACTATAAGCTCCTACAATGAGCAGTTCTTC. Residues: CASSPGTISSYNEQFF. V and J are TRBV9 and TRBJ2-1; 7 positions agree with TRBD2. The germline V gene encodes CDR1 SGDLS and CDR2 YYNGEE. Trimming cost V 4 bases and J 0 bases; bases outside gene matches: 7. There are 16 residues in the CDR3.

This clonotype occurred many times. The DNA for the CDR3 is TGTGCCAGCAGTTCCGAGGAGGGGCACAATGAGCAGTTCTTC. This translates into CASSSEEGHNEQFF. The V call is TRBV6-1, the J call TRBJ2-1; the D gene is possibly TRBD2 (6 bases). Germline CDR1 reads MNHNS; CDR2 reads SASEGT. CDR3 length: 14 residues. V lost 5 bases, J lost 5 bases, and 13 bases lay in between.

This sequence joins TRBV20-1 and TRBJ1-4; 9 bases map to TRBD1. This CDR3 region has 15 residues. Germline V gene lookup returns CDR1 DFQATT and CDR2 SNEGSKA (reference sequence). Trimming removed 1 base from V and 13 bases from J; junction bases left unmatched: 13. This chain's CDR3 is CSARVGGTGNAILFF. CDR3 sequence (DNA): TGCAGTGCTAGAGTGGGTGGGACAGGGAACGCGATACTGTTTTTT.

In its sample, this clonotype was seen many times. The chain employs TRBV28 and TRBJ1-3; D is perhaps TRBD1 (5 bases). The CDR3 runs 14 residues. Trimming stripped 6 bases from V and 2 bases from J, with 11 bases between. CDR1 and CDR2 (germline): MDHEN, SYDVKM. CDR3 sequence (DNA): TGTGCCAGCAGCCTGGGGGGAACTGGAAACACCATATATTTT. This encodes CASSLGGTGNTIYF.

This clonotype was seen a handful of times. The V gene is TRBV27, the J gene TRBJ2-1; D assignment may be TRBD1 or TRBD2 (5 bases each). Per germline, CDR1 MNHEY and CDR2 SMNVEV (reference sequence). CDR3 size: 15 residues. The V gene lost 7 bases and the J gene lost 4 bases, with 17 bases spanning the gap. The DNA of the CDR3 is TGTGCCAGCAAAACAGGACTGAACATTTACAATGAGCAGTTCTTC. The encoded protein is CASKTGLNIYNEQFF.

This chain uses TRBV3-1 with TRBJ2-7; unclear D gene. CDR1 is LGHDT, CDR2 YNNKEL, per germline (reference sequence). V was trimmed by 1 base and J by 2 bases, leaving 9 bases between them. The CDR3 contains 14 residues. The CDR3 loop is CASSQGVGTYEQYF. The CDR3, as DNA: TGTGCCAGCAGCCAAGGGGTGGGAACCTACGAGCAGTACTTC.

This clonotype was detected ten times or more. V usage is TRBV7-9 and J usage is TRBJ1-2; the D gene is possibly TRBD1 (5 bases). Germline values: CDR1 SEHNR, CDR2 FQNEAQ (reference sequence). The V end lost 6 bases, the J end lost 8 bases, and 25 bases lay between the germline ends. CDR3 length: 16 residues. DNA for the CDR3: TGTGCCAGCAGGCCTACACTGCAGGGAGTAAGTGACGGCTACACCTTC. This translates into CASRPTLQGVSDGYTF.

The genes are TRBV6-1 and TRBJ2-1; tentatively, D is TRBD1 or TRBD2 (5 bases each). The germline V gene has CDR1 MNHNS and CDR2 SASEGT. The CDR3 loop spans 15 amino acids. V dropped 9 bases and J dropped 1 base, with 16 bases sitting between them. The CDR3, as DNA: TGTGCCAGTTCCTCCCGGGACCTGTCCTACAATGAGCAGTTCTTC. Encoded protein: CASSSRDLSYNEQFF.

This clonotype was seen many times. The chain carries TRBV19 and TRBJ1-2; D not certain. Trimming removed 7 bases at V and 0 bases at J, with 12 bases between. The germline V gene has CDR1 LNHDA and CDR2 SQIVND (reference sequence). This CDR3 spans 14 amino acids. The CDR3 sequence is CASKTQNSNYGYTF. The DNA of the CDR3 is TGTGCCAGTAAAACACAGAACTCTAACTATGGCTACACCTTC.

The chain links TRBV9 to TRBJ2-5; D remains ambiguous. The CDR3 consists of 13 residues. V lost 0 bases and J 4 bases, leaving 7 bases between the germline ends. Germline CDR1 reads SGDLS; CDR2 reads YYNGEE. CDR3 sequence reads: CASSVAVGETQYF. CDR3 bases: TGTGCCAGCAGCGTAGCAGTCGGAGAGACCCAGTACTTC.

This chain links TRBV10-3 with TRBJ1-6; the D gene is possibly TRBD1 (5 bases). CDR1 and CDR2 from the germline V gene are ENHRY and SYGVKD. The CDR3 loop spans 12 amino acids. The V end was cut by 6 bases, the J end by 12 bases, with 12 bases between. The CDR3 reads CAISPGERPLHF. The CDR3, as DNA: TGTGCCATCAGCCCGGGGGAAAGACCCCTCCACTTT.

This clonotype was detected ten times or more. The J gene is TRBJ2-7, the V gene TRBV18; 7 bases line up with TRBD1. Per the germline V gene, CDR1 is KGHSH and CDR2 is LQKENI. CDR3 length equals 15 residues. Trimming removed 3 bases from V and 1 base from J; junction bases left unmatched: 6. CDR3 sequence (DNA): TGTGCCAGCTCACCTCCTGGGGGACAGTCCTACGAGCAGTACTTC. This sequence encodes CASSPPGGQSYEQYF.